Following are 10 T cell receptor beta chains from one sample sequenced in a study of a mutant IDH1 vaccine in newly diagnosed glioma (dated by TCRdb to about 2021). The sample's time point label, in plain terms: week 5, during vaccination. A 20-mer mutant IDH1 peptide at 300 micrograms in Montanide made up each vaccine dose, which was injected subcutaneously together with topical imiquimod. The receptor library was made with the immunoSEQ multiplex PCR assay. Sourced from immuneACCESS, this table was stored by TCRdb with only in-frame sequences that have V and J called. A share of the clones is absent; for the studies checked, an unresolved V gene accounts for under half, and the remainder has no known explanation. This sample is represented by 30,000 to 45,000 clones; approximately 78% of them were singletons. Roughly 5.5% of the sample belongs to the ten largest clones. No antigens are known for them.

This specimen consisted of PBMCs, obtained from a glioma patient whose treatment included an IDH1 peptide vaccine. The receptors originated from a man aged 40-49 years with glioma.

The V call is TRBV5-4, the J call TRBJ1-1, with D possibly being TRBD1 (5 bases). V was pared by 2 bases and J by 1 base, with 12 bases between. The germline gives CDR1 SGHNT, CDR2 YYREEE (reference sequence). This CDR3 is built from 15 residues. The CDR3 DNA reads TGTGCCAGCAGCTTCGGGGGTGGGGGGAACACTGAAGCTTTCTTT. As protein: CASSFGGGGNTEAFF.

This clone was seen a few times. CDR3 in amino acids: CAWSVGIFNQPQHF. The DNA for the CDR3 is TGTGCCTGGAGTGTTGGCATCTTCAATCAGCCCCAGCATTTT. The rearrangement links TRBV30 to TRBJ1-5; D is ambiguous. The V gene lost 0 bases and the J gene lost 3 bases, with 9 bases spanning the gap. The CDR3 contains 14 residues. Germline CDR1 and CDR2: GTSNPN and SVGIG (reference sequence).

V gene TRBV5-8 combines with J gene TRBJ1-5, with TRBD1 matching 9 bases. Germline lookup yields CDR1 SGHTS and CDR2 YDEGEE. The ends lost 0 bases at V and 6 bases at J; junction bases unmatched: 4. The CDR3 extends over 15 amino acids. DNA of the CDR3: TGTGCCAGCAGCTTGGGGGACAGGGTCCCTCAGCCCCAGCATTTT. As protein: CASSLGDRVPQPQHF.

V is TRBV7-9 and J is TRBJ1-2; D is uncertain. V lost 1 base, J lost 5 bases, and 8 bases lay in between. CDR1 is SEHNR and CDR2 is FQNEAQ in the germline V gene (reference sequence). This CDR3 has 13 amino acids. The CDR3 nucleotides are TGTGCCAGCAGCTTAGGCGAGAAGTATGGCTACACCTTC. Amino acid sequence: CASSLGEKYGYTF.

CDR3 nucleotides: TGTGCCAGCAGCAGACACCGACTGCCCCCCTACAATGAGCAGTTCTTC. This translates into CASSRHRLPPYNEQFF. V and J are TRBV7-8 and TRBJ2-1; D is unclear. V lost 5 bases and J 2 bases, leaving 16 bases between the germline ends. In germline, CDR1 is SGHVS, CDR2 FQNEAQ. This CDR3 contains 16 residues. Full variable domain (outside the CDR3, taken from reference TRBV7-8 and TRBJ2-1): GAGVSQSPRYKVAKRGQDVALRCDPISGHVSLFWYQQALGQGPEFLTYFQNEAQLDKSGLPSDRFFAERPEGSVSTLKIQRTQQEDSAVYLCASSRHRLPPYNEQFFGPGTRLTVL.

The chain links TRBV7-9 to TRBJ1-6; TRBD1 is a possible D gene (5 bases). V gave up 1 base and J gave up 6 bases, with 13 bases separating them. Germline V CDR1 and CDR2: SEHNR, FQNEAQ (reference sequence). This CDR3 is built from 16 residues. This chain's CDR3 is CASSLVQGRGNSPLHF. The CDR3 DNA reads TGTGCCAGCAGCTTAGTTCAGGGCCGGGGTAATTCACCCCTCCACTTT.

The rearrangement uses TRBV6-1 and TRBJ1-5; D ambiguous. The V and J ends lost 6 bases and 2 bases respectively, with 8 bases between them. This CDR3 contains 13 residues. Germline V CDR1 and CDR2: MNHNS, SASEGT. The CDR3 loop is CASSPQGNQPQHF. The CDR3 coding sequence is TGTGCCAGCAGCCCTCAAGGCAATCAGCCCCAGCATTTT.

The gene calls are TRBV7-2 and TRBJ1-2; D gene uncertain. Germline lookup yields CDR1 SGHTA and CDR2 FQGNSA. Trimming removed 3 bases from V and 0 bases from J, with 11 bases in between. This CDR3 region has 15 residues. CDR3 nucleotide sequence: TGTGCCAGCAGCTTCCCGGATTTAGCTAACTATGGCTACACCTTC. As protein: CASSFPDLANYGYTF.

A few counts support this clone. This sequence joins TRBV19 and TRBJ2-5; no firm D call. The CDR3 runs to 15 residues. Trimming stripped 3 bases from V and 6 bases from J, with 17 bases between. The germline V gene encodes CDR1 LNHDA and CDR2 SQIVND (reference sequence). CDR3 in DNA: TGTGCCAGTAGTATCTCGAGGTCCCTCGTACAGACCCAGTACTTC. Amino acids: CASSISRSLVQTQYF. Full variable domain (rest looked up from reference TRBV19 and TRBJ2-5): DGGITQSPKYLFRKEGQNVTLSCEQNLNHDAMYWYRQDPGQGLRLIYYSQIVNDFQKGDIAEGYSVSREKKESFPLTVTSAQKNPTAFYLCASSISRSLVQTQYFGPGTRLLVL.

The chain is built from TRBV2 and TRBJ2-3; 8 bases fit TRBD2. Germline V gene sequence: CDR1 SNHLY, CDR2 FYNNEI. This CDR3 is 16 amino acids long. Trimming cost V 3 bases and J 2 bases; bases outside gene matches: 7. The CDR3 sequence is CASSDEASGPTDTQYF. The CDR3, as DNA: TGTGCCAGCAGTGACGAGGCTAGCGGGCCCACAGATACGCAGTATTTT. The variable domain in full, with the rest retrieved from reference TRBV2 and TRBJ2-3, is EPEVTQTPSHQVTQMGQEVILRCVPISNHLYFYWYRQILGQKVEFLVSFYNNEISEKSEIFDDQFSVERPDGSNFTLKIRSTKLEDSAMYFCASSDEASGPTDTQYFGPGTRLTVL.